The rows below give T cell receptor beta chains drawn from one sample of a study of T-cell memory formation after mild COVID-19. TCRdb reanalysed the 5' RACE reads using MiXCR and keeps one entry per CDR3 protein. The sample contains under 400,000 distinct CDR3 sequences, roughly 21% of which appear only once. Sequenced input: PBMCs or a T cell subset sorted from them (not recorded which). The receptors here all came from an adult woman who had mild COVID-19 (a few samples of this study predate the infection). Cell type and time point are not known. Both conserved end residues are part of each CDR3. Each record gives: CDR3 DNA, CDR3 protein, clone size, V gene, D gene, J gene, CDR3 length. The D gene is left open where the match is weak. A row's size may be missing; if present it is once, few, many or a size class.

TGTGCCAGCAGCCTACCCACCGGACTAACCTACAATGAGCAGTTCTTC CASSLPTGLTYNEQFF . TRBV5-4 . TRBJ2-1 16
TGCAGCGTGGGGTCGGCTAGCGGGAGCACAGATACGCAGTATTTT CSVGSASGSTDTQYF . TRBV29-1 TRBD2 TRBJ2-3 15
TGTGCCAGCAGCTCACTAGCGGGGTACAATGAGCAGTTCTTC CASSSLAGYNEQFF few TRBV7-9 TRBD2 TRBJ2-1 14
TGTGCCAGCAGTGCGATAGGGACCGTAATACCCTACGAGCAGTACTTC CASSAIGTVIPYEQYF few TRBV25-1 . TRBJ2-7 16
TGTGCCAGCAGCCGGCTAGCGGGGGGGCCTAGCACAGATACGCAGTATTTT CASSRLAGGPSTDTQYF . TRBV11-1 TRBD2 TRBJ2-3 17
TGTGCCAGCAGCCAAGATATGGCAGATGAGCAGTACTTC CASSQDMADEQYF . TRBV14 . TRBJ2-7 13
TGTGCCAGCAGCACACGGTTCAGGGTCCTCTCCTACAATGAGCAGTTCTTC CASSTRFRVLSYNEQFF few TRBV7-2 . TRBJ2-1 17
TGTGCCAGCAGCTTACTTCTCGGCACAGATACGCAGTATTTT CASSLLLGTDTQYF few TRBV7-9 . TRBJ2-3 14
TGTGCCAGTAGTATAGTATTTGGGGGATTACAGCACTACAATGAGCAGTTCTTC CASSIVFGGLQHYNEQFF few TRBV19 . TRBJ2-1 18
TGTGCCAGCAGTCAAACCGGGACCCACTCCTACAATGAGCAGTTCTTC CASSQTGTHSYNEQFF . TRBV6-6 . TRBJ2-1 16
TGTGCCAGCAGCCGCGGGACAGGTTGGCGGCAAGAGACCCAGTACTTC CASSRGTGWRQETQYF few TRBV11-2 TRBD1 TRBJ2-5 16
TGTGCCAGCAGCGTGACAACCGAGAGCACCATATATTTT CASSVTTESTIYF few TRBV9 . TRBJ1-3 13
TGTGCCATCAGTGACGTAACTGAGGGCCAGCAGCCCCAGCATTTT CAISDVTEGQQPQHF few TRBV10-3 . TRBJ1-5 15
TGTGCCAGCAGTTCTCCGGGACCATACTACGAGCAGTACTTC CASSSPGPYYEQYF few TRBV7-7 . TRBJ2-7 14
TGTGCCAGCACCTCATCTGGCCCGCTCTTCGAGAGTAATGAAAAACTGTTTTTT CASTSSGPLFESNEKLFF few TRBV12-3/TRBV12-4 . TRBJ1-4 18
TGTGCCAGCCATGACGGGGGAAGGGTCACTGAAGCTTTCTTT CASHDGGRVTEAFF . TRBV27 . TRBJ1-1 14
TGTGCCTGGGGAGTGGGGCCTAGCGGGGGTGGAGATACGCAGTATTTT CAWGVGPSGGGDTQYF . TRBV30 TRBD2 TRBJ2-3 16
TGTGCCAGCAGTTTGCAGCTCCCAGGAACCTACGAGCAGTACTTC CASSLQLPGTYEQYF . TRBV12-3/TRBV12-4 . TRBJ2-7 15
TGTGCCAGCAGCCAAAGAGGAGGTCCTAGCACAGATACGCAGTATTTT CASSQRGGPSTDTQYF . TRBV3-1 . TRBJ2-3 16
TGTGCCAGCAGCAAACCTCACCGGGACTCCTTTAGAGGGGAGCTGTTTTTT CASSKPHRDSFRGELFF . TRBV4-2 . TRBJ2-2 17
TGCAGCGTTTGGGGAAGGACAGGATGGACAGATACGCAGTATTTT CSVWGRTGWTDTQYF . TRBV29-1 TRBD1 TRBJ2-3 15
TGTGCCATCAGTGAATCGGCGGGAGCGGGGGAGACCCAGTACTTC CAISESAGAGETQYF few TRBV10-3 TRBD2 TRBJ2-5 15
TGTGCCAGCAGCTTAGAAGGGACAGGGGGAAATGAGCAGTTCTTC CASSLEGTGGNEQFF . TRBV11-3 TRBD1 TRBJ2-1 15
TGTGCCAGCAGGAGCCCTGGCATAGCCTACAATGAGCAGTTCTTC CASRSPGIAYNEQFF few TRBV12-3/TRBV12-4 . TRBJ2-1 15
TGCGCCAGCAGCTTGACAGGGCGAAGCGGGGAGCTGTTTTTT CASSLTGRSGELFF few TRBV5-1 . TRBJ2-2 14
TGTGCCAGCAGTTACTCACCCCGGAACCTTGAAGCTTTCTTT CASSYSPRNLEAFF . TRBV6-5 . TRBJ1-1 14
TGCGCCAGCAGTGAGTCGTTGGGCACCGGAAACACCATATATTTT CASSESLGTGNTIYF . TRBV10-2 . TRBJ1-3 15